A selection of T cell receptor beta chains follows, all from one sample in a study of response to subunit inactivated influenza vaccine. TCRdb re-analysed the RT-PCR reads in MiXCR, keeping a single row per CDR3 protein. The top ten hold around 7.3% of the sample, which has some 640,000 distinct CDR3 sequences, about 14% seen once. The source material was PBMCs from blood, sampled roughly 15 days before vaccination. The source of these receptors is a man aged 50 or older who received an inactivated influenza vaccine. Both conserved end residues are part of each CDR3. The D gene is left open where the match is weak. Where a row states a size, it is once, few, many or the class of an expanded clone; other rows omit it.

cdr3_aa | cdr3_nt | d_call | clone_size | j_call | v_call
CASQGLGLATQYF | TGTGCCAGTCAAGGCCTTGGACTTGCAACGCAGTATTTT | NA | few | TRBJ2-3 | TRBV19
CASSGLFGGSSPLHF | TGTGCCAGCAGTGGTCTGTTTGGGGGGAGTTCACCCCTCCACTTT | NA | few | TRBJ1-6 | TRBV2
CASSQNKEYTQYF | TGCGCCAGCAGCCAGAACAAAGAGTATACGCAGTATTTT | NA | few | TRBJ2-3 | TRBV4-3
CASSPSGLQGPNTGELFF | TGCGCCAGCAGCCCTTCCGGACTACAGGGGCCGAACACCGGGGAGCTGTTTTTT | NA | NA | TRBJ2-2 | TRBV4-1
CATSRDPGAGNGGELFF | TGTGCCACCAGCAGAGATCCAGGGGCGGGCAATGGCGGGGAGCTGTTTTTT | NA | NA | TRBJ2-2 | TRBV15
CASASGGDEQYF | TGTGCCAGCGCTAGCGGGGGCGACGAGCAGTACTTC | TRBD2 | NA | TRBJ2-7 | TRBV2
CASSASQGYEQYF | TGTGCCAGCAGCGCGTCGCAGGGGTACGAGCAGTACTTC | NA | few | TRBJ2-7 | TRBV9
CASSLTGLYYEQYF | TGTGCCAGCAGTCTGACAGGGCTATACTACGAGCAGTACTTC | TRBD1 | NA | TRBJ2-7 | TRBV12-3/TRBV12-4
CASRKLTLKGQGIRYSNQPQHF | TGTGCCAGCAGAAAATTAACCCTAAAGGGACAGGGGATCCGCTATAGCAATCAGCCCCAGCATTTT | TRBD1 | NA | TRBJ1-5 | TRBV25-1
CASSERQRAINEQFF | TGTGCCAGCAGTGAACGCCAGCGGGCTATCAATGAGCAGTTCTTC | NA | NA | TRBJ2-1 | TRBV2
CASSNGQGYNEQFF | TGTGCCAGCAGCAATGGGCAGGGGTACAATGAGCAGTTCTTC | NA | NA | TRBJ2-1 | TRBV21-1
CASSLNREGNQPQHF | TGTGCCAGCAGTTTAAATCGGGAGGGCAATCAGCCCCAGCATTTT | NA | few | TRBJ1-5 | TRBV6-2/TRBV6-3
CAWSGTVKGSVPYNEQFF | TGTGCCTGGAGCGGGACAGTGAAGGGCTCAGTACCCTACAATGAGCAGTTCTTC | TRBD1 | NA | TRBJ2-1 | TRBV30
CSATLDRVGGYTF | TGCAGTGCTACCTTAGACAGGGTAGGCGGCTACACCTTC | TRBD1 | many | TRBJ1-2 | TRBV20-1
CSARVSGYNSPLHF | TGCAGTGCTAGAGTCTCAGGGTATAATTCACCCCTCCACTTT | NA | few | TRBJ1-6 | TRBV20-1
CASSYGAGVSGEQYF | TGTGCCAGCAGTTACGGGGCGGGTGTTAGCGGGGAGCAGTACTTC | TRBD2 | NA | TRBJ2-7 | TRBV6-5
CASSTGTSGLYEQFF | TGCGCCAGCAGCACCGGGACTAGCGGGCTCTATGAGCAGTTCTTC | TRBD2 | NA | TRBJ2-1 | TRBV5-1
CASSPPGGVLNTGQLFF | TGTGCCAGCAGCCCCCCGGGCGGTGTCCTTAACACCGGGCAGCTGTTTTTT | NA | NA | TRBJ2-2 | TRBV9
CASSQGFGSGGAADTQYF | TGTGCCAGCAGCCAAGGCTTCGGAAGCGGGGGGGCCGCAGATACGCAGTATTTT | TRBD2 | NA | TRBJ2-3 | TRBV14
CASSLGGFSYNEQFF | TGTGCCAGCAGCCTCGGGGGGTTCTCCTACAATGAGCAGTTCTTC | TRBD2 | many | TRBJ2-1 | TRBV11-2
CSAYDGSNQPQHF | TGCAGTGCCTACGACGGCTCCAATCAGCCCCAGCATTTT | NA | NA | TRBJ1-5 | TRBV20-1
CASSQEYTGELFF | TGTGCCAGCTCCCAGGAGTACACCGGGGAGCTGTTTTTT | NA | few | TRBJ2-2 | TRBV18